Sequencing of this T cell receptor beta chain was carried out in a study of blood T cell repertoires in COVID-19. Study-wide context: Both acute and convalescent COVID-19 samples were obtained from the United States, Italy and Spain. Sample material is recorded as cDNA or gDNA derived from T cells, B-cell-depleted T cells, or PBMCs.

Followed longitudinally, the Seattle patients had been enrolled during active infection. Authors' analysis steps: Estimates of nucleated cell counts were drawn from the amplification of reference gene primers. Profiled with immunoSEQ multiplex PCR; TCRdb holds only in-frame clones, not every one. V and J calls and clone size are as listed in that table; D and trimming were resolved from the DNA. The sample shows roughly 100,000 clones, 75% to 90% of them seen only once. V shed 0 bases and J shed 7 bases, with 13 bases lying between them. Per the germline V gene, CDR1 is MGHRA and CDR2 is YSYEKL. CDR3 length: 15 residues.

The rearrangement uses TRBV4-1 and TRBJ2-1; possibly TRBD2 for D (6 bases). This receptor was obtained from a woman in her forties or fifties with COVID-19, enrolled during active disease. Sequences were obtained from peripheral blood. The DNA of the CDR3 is TGCGCCAGCAGCCAAGACGGGGGAGCCTTTAATGAGCAGTTCTTC. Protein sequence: CASSQDGGAFNEQFF.